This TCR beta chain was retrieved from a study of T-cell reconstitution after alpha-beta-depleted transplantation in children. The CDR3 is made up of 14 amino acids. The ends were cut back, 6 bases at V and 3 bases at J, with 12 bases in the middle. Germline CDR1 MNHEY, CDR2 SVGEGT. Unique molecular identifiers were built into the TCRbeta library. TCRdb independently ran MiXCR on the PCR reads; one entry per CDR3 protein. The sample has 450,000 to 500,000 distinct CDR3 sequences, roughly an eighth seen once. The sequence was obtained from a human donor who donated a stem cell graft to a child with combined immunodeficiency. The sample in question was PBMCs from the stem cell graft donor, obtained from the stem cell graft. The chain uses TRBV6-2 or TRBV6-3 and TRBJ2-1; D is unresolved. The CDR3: CASSALRDYNEQFF. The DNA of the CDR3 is TGTGCCAGCAGCGCCCTTAGGGACTACAATGAGCAGTTCTTC.